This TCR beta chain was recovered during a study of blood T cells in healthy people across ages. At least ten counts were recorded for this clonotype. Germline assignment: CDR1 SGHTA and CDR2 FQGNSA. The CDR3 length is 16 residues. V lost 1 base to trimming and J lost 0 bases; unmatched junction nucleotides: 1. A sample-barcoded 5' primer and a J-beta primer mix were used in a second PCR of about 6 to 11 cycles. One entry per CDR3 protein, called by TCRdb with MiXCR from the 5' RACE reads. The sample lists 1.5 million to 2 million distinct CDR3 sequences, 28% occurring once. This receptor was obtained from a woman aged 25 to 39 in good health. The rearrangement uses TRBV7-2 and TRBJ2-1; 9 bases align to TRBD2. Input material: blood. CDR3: CASSLGSGSSYNEQFF. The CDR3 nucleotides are TGTGCCAGCAGCTTAGGTAGCGGGAGCTCCTACAATGAGCAGTTCTTC. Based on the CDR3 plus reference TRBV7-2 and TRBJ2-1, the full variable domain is GAGVSQSPSNKVTEKGKDVELRCDPISGHTALYWYRQSLGQGLEFLIYFQGNSAPDKSGLPSDRFSAERTGGSVSTLTIQRTQQEDSAVYLCASSLGSGSSYNEQFFGPGTRLTVL.